Shown below are 20 T cell receptor beta chains from a single sample sequenced in a study of Graves' ophthalmopathy and Graves' hyperthyroidism. Amplifying from RNA transcripts, the study obtained TCR beta CDR3 regions. After a first-round RT-PCR with HTBI primers, a second-round multiplex PCR was run. One entry per CDR3 protein, called by TCRdb with MiXCR from the multiplex PCR reads. The table has some 750,000 distinct CDR3 sequences, 35% to 50% seen once. The specimen sequenced was peripheral blood. The receptors were gathered from an adult man with Graves' ophthalmopathy.

Only a few counts were recorded for this clonotype. The chain employs TRBV4-2 and TRBJ2-5; D is undetermined. CDR3 length equals 15 residues. Germline V CDR1 and CDR2: LGHNA, YNFKEQ. Trimming cost V 1 base and J 6 bases, with 15 bases left between them. The chain's CDR3 is CASSQVVGLGKTQYF. CDR3 bases: TGTGCCAGCAGCCAAGTCGTAGGTCTGGGCAAGACCCAGTACTTC.

The DNA for the CDR3 is TGCGCCAGCAGCCAAGCCTTTAGGGGGACTAGCGGGAGGGCCAGGGAGACCCAGTACTTC. Protein: CASSQAFRGTSGRARETQYF. The V and J genes are TRBV4-1 and TRBJ2-5, with 16 bases aligning to TRBD2. CDR1 is MGHRA and CDR2 is YSYEKL in the germline V gene. With V trimmed by 1 base and J by 5 bases, 13 bases remained unmatched. This CDR3 has 20 amino acids.

The rearrangement links TRBV7-9 to TRBJ2-6; TRBD1 might be the D (6 bases). This CDR3 spans 14 amino acids. V was clipped by 5 bases and J by 4 bases, with 9 bases between them. Germline CDR1 is SEHNR and CDR2 is FQNEAQ (reference sequence). DNA for the CDR3: TGTGCCAGCAGCACCGGGACAGGGGCCAACGTCCTGACTTTC. It encodes CASSTGTGANVLTF.

The chain is built from TRBV10-3 and TRBJ1-2; D unclear. The CDR3 loop spans 11 amino acids. In germline, CDR1 is ENHRY, CDR2 SYGVKD. Deletions cut 3 bases from V and 6 bases from J, with 5 bases between. The CDR3 coding sequence is TGTGCCATCAGTGACCGGGATGGCTACACCTTC. Protein sequence: CAISDRDGYTF.

This sequence joins TRBV7-4 and TRBJ2-2, with 8 nucleotides matching TRBD2. After removal of 3 bases from V and 7 bases from J, the junction contained 4 bases not matched to a gene. This CDR3 region has 14 residues. Germline lookup yields CDR1 SGHVT and CDR2 SQSDAQ. The CDR3 spells CASSFGGVIGELFF. The DNA of the CDR3 is TGTGCCAGCAGCTTCGGGGGGGTTATCGGGGAGCTGTTTTTT. The full variable domain, with the rest looked up from reference TRBV7-4 and TRBJ2-2, is GAGVSQSPRYKVAKRGRDVALRCDSISGHVTLYWYRQTLGQGSEVLTYSQSDAQRDKSGRPSGRFSAERPERSVSTLKIQRTEQGDSAVYLCASSFGGVIGELFFGEGSRLTVL.

The V gene is TRBV6-5, the J gene TRBJ1-4; D is uncertain. V shed 5 bases and J shed 5 bases, with 15 bases lying between them. The CDR3 is made up of 15 amino acids. Germline values: CDR1 MNHEY, CDR2 SVGAGI. CDR3 protein: CASSGTRTFNEKLFF. CDR3 sequence (DNA): TGTGCCAGCAGTGGAACTCGAACGTTCAATGAAAAACTGTTTTTT.

The chain is built from TRBV20-1 and TRBJ1-1, with 8 bases matching TRBD1. The CDR3 is 14 residues long. CDR1 is DFQATT, CDR2 SNEGSKA, per germline (reference sequence). V lost 5 bases to trimming and J lost 1 base; unmatched junction nucleotides: 6. CDR3 sequence (DNA): TGCAGTGCTCCCGGGACAGGAGCGAACACTGAAGCTTTCTTT. Translation gives CSAPGTGANTEAFF.

This clonotype was observed at least ten times. The gene calls are TRBV7-9 and TRBJ1-1, with no clear D. The CDR3 runs to 14 residues. V shed 1 base and J shed 0 bases, with 6 bases lying between them. The V gene's germline CDR1 is SEHNR and CDR2 FQNEAQ (reference sequence). CDR3 in amino acids: CASSLGILNTEAFF. The CDR3 DNA follows: TGTGCCAGCAGCTTAGGCATATTGAACACTGAAGCTTTCTTT.

This clonotype was counted ten times or more. V usage is TRBV10-3 and J usage is TRBJ2-2; D ambiguous. With 3 bases removed from V and 1 base from J, the gap between germline ends came to 3 bases. Looked up from germline, CDR1 is ENHRY and CDR2 is SYGVKD. CDR3 size: 13 residues. In DNA, the CDR3 is TGTGCCATCAGTGACAGGAACACCGGGGAGCTGTTTTTT. This sequence encodes CAISDRNTGELFF.

As concerns this clonotype: At one boundary the junction diverges from the germline segment, which might be a read error. The CDR3 DNA follows: TGTGCCAGCAGTTCACGGAGGGGTCAGCCCCAGCATTTT. It translates to CASSSRRGQPQHF. V and J are TRBV24-1 and TRBJ1-5, with a possible D match to TRBD1 (5 bases). CDR3 length: 13 amino acids. From germline, CDR1 is KGHDR and CDR2 SFDVKD.

This chain uses TRBV7-9 with TRBJ2-5, with 7 bases aligning to TRBD2. The germline gives CDR1 SEHNR, CDR2 FQNEAQ (reference sequence). The CDR3 sequence is 14 residues long. Trimming took 6 bases from V and 1 from J; bases not matched to a gene: 5. CDR3 in DNA: TGTGCCAGCAGGCGGGAGTACGGCCAAGAGACCCAGTACTTC. Translated: CASRREYGQETQYF.

In this sample, this clonotype turned up a few times. V and J are TRBV12-3 or TRBV12-4 and TRBJ1-1; 8 bases are a match to TRBD1. J gave up 0 bases and V 8 bases, and 5 bases lay outside the gene matches. The CDR3 has 14 residues. CDR3 bases: TGTGCCAGCGGACAGGGAACGATGAACACTGAAGCTTTCTTT. Amino acids: CASGQGTMNTEAFF.

The chain recombines TRBV2 with TRBJ2-5; TRBD2 matches 8 bases. The trim removed 7 bases at V and 1 base at J, leaving 8 bases unmatched. This CDR3 has 15 residues. CDR1 is SNHLY and CDR2 is FYNNEI in the germline V gene. CDR3 in amino acids: CASILAGGIQETQYF. The CDR3 coding sequence is TGTGCCAGCATTCTCGCGGGAGGCATCCAAGAGACCCAGTACTTC.

The chain links TRBV11-2 to TRBJ2-5; possibly TRBD2 for D (5 bases). The CDR3 has 14 residues. The germline V gene has CDR1 SGHAT and CDR2 FQNNGV. The V end lost 0 bases, the J end lost 5 bases, and 10 bases lay between the germline ends. Here the CDR3 reads CASSLDPGYETQYF. Here the CDR3 DNA reads TGTGCCAGCAGCTTAGATCCGGGATACGAGACCCAGTACTTC.

The sample holds a few counts of this clonotype. At one boundary the junction diverges from the germline segment, which might be a read error. The gene calls are TRBV10-3 and TRBJ1-6, with 10 bases fitting TRBD1. The CDR3 totals 15 residues. Germline CDR1 reads ENHRY; CDR2 reads SYGVKD. In nucleotides, the CDR3 is TGTGCCAGCAGTAATCGGGGACAGGGGAGTTCACCCCTCCACTTT. Protein: CASSNRGQGSSPLHF.

Here the CDR3 reads CASSQTWNYEQYF. CDR3 nucleotides: TGCGCCAGCAGCCAGACATGGAACTACGAGCAGTACTTC. This chain links TRBV5-1 with TRBJ2-7, with D hard to call. V shed 4 bases and J shed 3 bases, with 11 bases lying between them. Per germline, CDR1 SGHRS and CDR2 YFSETQ. This CDR3 has 13 amino acids. The full variable domain, completed using reference TRBV5-1 and TRBJ2-7, is KAGVTQTPRYLIKTRGQQVTLSCSPISGHRSVSWYQQTPGQGLQFLFEYFSETQRNKGNFPGRFSGRQFSNSRSEMNVSTLELGDSALYLCASSQTWNYEQYFGPGTRLTVT.

This chain links TRBV29-1 with TRBJ1-2; 10 bases match TRBD1. The CDR3 consists of 13 residues. Germline V gene data show CDR1 as SQVTM and CDR2 as ANQGSEA. After removal of 6 bases from V and 7 bases from J, the junction contained 8 bases not matched to a gene. The CDR3 coding sequence is TGCAGCGTCGTCCGGGACAGGGGAGGTGGCTACACCTTC. Its protein product is CSVVRDRGGGYTF.

This clonotype was seen repeatedly, ten times or more. The rearrangement uses TRBV2 and TRBJ2-5; possible D gene TRBD1, 5 bases. Deletions cut 3 bases from V and 2 bases from J, with 10 bases between. The V gene's germline CDR1 is SNHLY and CDR2 FYNNEI. The CDR3 spans 14 residues. The CDR3 bases are TGTGCCAGCAGTGACAGGGTAATACAAGAGACCCAGTACTTC. Encoded protein: CASSDRVIQETQYF.

Only a few counts were recorded for this clonotype. The chain links TRBV4-1 to TRBJ2-7; D is undetermined. This CDR3 spans 15 amino acids. V dropped 0 bases and J dropped 0 bases, with 9 bases sitting between them. Germline lookup yields CDR1 MGHRA and CDR2 YSYEKL. Here the CDR3 reads CASSQEQVSSYEQYF. CDR3 DNA sequence: TGCGCCAGCAGCCAAGAGCAGGTCTCCTCCTACGAGCAGTACTTC.

This clonotype was counted many times. The rearrangement joins TRBV24-1 to TRBJ2-7; 7 positions agree with TRBD1. Trimming cost V 8 bases and J 3 bases; bases outside gene matches: 12. The CDR3 is 15 residues long. The germline CDR1 and CDR2 sequences are KGHDR and SFDVKD. The CDR3 loop is CATTTRRGTNYEQYF. The CDR3 bases are TGTGCCACCACTACTCGCAGGGGGACAAACTACGAGCAGTACTTC.